This entry concerns a single T cell receptor beta chain. The antigen is unknown. One junction end does not reproduce the germline sequence, and a read error may be involved. The donors, healthy Caucasians from Russia, were aged roughly 6 to 90. The data were obtained in a study of blood T cells in healthy people across ages. For the study at large: When template switching was applied, about one barcoded beta molecule was captured per two T cells. General study findings and limits: When set beside aged donors, long-lived donors presented more naive CD4+ cells and higher diversity.

Germline V CDR1 and CDR2: SGHRS, YFSETQ. This CDR3 region has 15 residues. Alongside a J-beta primer mix, a sample-barcoded 5' primer served in a second PCR lasting 7 to 11 cycles. CDR3-containing paired-end reads numbered at least 2.5 million in each sample. TCRdb called the 5' RACE reads again in MiXCR, with one record for every CDR3 protein. The sample carries more than 600,000 distinct CDR3 sequences, roughly 25% recorded once. These sequences were also reported in another study, on T cells of mothers and their children.

The chain is built from TRBV5-1 and TRBJ2-6; D is perhaps TRBD1 (5 bases). The sequencing sample was made of blood. The clonotype originates from a boy aged 10-17 years in good health. CDR3 in amino acids: CASRDINSGANALTF. The CDR3 DNA follows: TGCGCCAGCAGGGATATCAACTCTGGGGCCAACGCCCTGACTTTC. The complete variable domain, with remaining parts taken from reference TRBV5-1 and TRBJ2-6, reads KAGVTQTPRYLIKTRGQQVTLSCSPISGHRSVSWYQQTPGQGLQFLFEYFSETQRNKGNFPGRFSGRQFSNSRSEMNVSTLELGDSALYLCASRDINSGANALTFGAGSRLTVL.